The 15 T cell receptor beta chains presented below share a single source sample, sequenced in a study of blood T cells in healthy people across ages. Next came a second PCR, run for about 6 to 11 cycles, which used a sample-barcoded 5' primer along with a J-beta primer mix. A single record per CDR3 protein comes from TCRdb applying MiXCR to the 5' RACE reads. The table includes under 1,000,000 distinct CDR3 sequences, about 34% detected once. Input material: blood. The receptors were gathered from a young man in good health.

The chain has TRBV6-5 and TRBJ2-3; 8 positions agree with TRBD2. CDR1 and CDR2 (germline): MNHEY, SVGAGI. The V and J ends lost 7 bases and 4 bases, in that order; junction bases with no gene match: 7. This CDR3 comprises 14 residues. The CDR3 sequence is CASTHGGAADTQYF. The CDR3 nucleotides read TGTGCCAGCACACACGGGGGGGCCGCAGATACGCAGTATTTT.

Concerning this clonotype itself: A much larger clone lies a single base off, so this may be a read error. The genes are TRBV7-2 and TRBJ1-2, with D hard to call. The germline V gene encodes CDR1 SGHTA and CDR2 FQGNSA. The CDR3 is 15 residues long. This CDR3 is CAGSLGSATSYGYTF. The CDR3 DNA follows: TGTGCCGGCAGCTTAGGGTCAGCCACGAGCTATGGCTACACCTTC.

Only one count was recorded for this clonotype. The chain has TRBV4-1 and TRBJ1-1; D perhaps matches TRBD1 (5 bases). CDR1 is MGHRA and CDR2 is YSYEKL in the germline V gene. This CDR3 region has 15 residues. V lost 3 bases, J lost 4 bases, and 15 bases lay in between. The CDR3 loop is CASSHDRSGGTEAFF. CDR3 nucleotides: TGCGCCAGCAGCCACGACAGATCCGGGGGCACTGAAGCTTTCTTT.

This clonotype was seen a few times. This chain uses TRBV10-3 with TRBJ1-1; 7 bases are a match to TRBD1. Germline CDR1 is ENHRY and CDR2 is SYGVKD. CDR3 size: 15 residues. Unmatched junction bases numbered 14, after V lost 9 bases and J lost 4 bases. The CDR3 is CAIRMPDRDGTEAFF. CDR3 in DNA: TGTGCCATTAGAATGCCCGACAGGGATGGCACTGAAGCTTTCTTT.

This clonotype appeared a few times. CDR3 protein: CASNRCGGANEQFF. The CDR3 DNA reads TGTGCCAGCAACCGTTGCGGGGGGGCGAATGAGCAGTTCTTC. V and J are TRBV3-1 and TRBJ2-1; 9 bases are shared with TRBD2. Germline CDR1 is LGHDT and CDR2 is YNNKEL (reference sequence). The V and J ends lost 7 bases and 7 bases, in that order; junction bases with no gene match: 8. The CDR3 length is 14 residues.

This CDR3 is CASSQDERQGIYGYTF. CDR3 nucleotide sequence: TGTGCCAGCAGCCAAGATGAGAGACAGGGGATCTATGGCTACACCTTC. The chain has TRBV4-2 and TRBJ1-2, with 8 bases lining up with TRBD1. Trimming cost V 0 bases and J 4 bases; bases outside gene matches: 7. The germline V gene encodes CDR1 LGHNA and CDR2 YNFKEQ. The CDR3 contains 16 residues.

On this clonotype: This may be a read error, as it is one base from a much larger clone. V and J are TRBV7-2 and TRBJ2-1, with D possibly TRBD2 on 6 matching bases. Trimming stripped 5 bases from V and 10 bases from J, with 21 bases between. Germline V lookup: CDR1 SGHTA, CDR2 FQGNSA. There are 15 residues in the CDR3. The DNA for the CDR3 is TGTGCCAGCAGCACGGACGGACTACTAACCTACGAGCAGTTCTTC. Protein product: CASSTDGLLTYEQFF.

This clonotype showed up just a few times. The J gene is TRBJ1-4, the V gene TRBV12-3 or TRBV12-4; a possible D gene is TRBD1 (5 bases). CDR3 size: 13 residues. Trimming took off 5 bases at V and 8 bases at J, with 12 bases between the two ends. CDR3 amino acids: CASSAGRGEKLFF. CDR3 coding DNA: TGTGCCAGCAGTGCCGGACGGGGGGAAAAACTGTTTTTT.

Ten or more counts support this clonotype. The V and J genes are TRBV7-3 and TRBJ2-3; D gene uncertain. This CDR3 comprises 14 residues. CDR1 and CDR2 (germline): SGHTA, FQGTGA. Trimming stripped 5 bases from V and 2 bases from J, with 11 bases between. The CDR3 is CASSLSPHTDTQYF. In DNA, the CDR3 is TGTGCCAGCAGCCTAAGCCCCCACACAGATACGCAGTATTTT.

There are a few counts of this clonotype. This chain links TRBV11-2 with TRBJ2-1, with D perhaps TRBD1 or TRBD2 (5 bases each). The CDR3 has 15 residues. Germline CDR1 and CDR2: SGHAT and FQNNGV. V lost 5 bases, J lost 3 bases, and 14 bases lay in between. The CDR3 bases are TGTGCCAGCAGCCCTTTGGGGGTTCTCTACAATGAGCAGTTCTTC. Encoded protein: CASSPLGVLYNEQFF.

About this clonotype itself: This may be a read error: a much more frequent sequence differs by one nucleotide. The chain is built from TRBV6-5 and TRBJ2-7; D gene unclear. From germline, CDR1 is MNHEY and CDR2 SVGAGI. This CDR3 spans 13 amino acids. Trimming removed 6 bases from V and 7 bases from J, with 16 bases in between. CDR3 in amino acids: CASSSRVPNEQYF. DNA for the CDR3: TGTGCCAGCAGCTCCCGGGTTCCCAATGAGCAGTACTTC.

This clonotype was detected ten times or more. The chain has TRBV12-3 or TRBV12-4 and TRBJ2-1; D perhaps matches TRBD2 (6 bases). The CDR3 is 14 amino acids. V gave up 5 bases and J gave up 7 bases, with 15 bases separating them. CDR3 nucleotides: TGTGCCAGCAGTGGGACTGGGGCCCAAAATGAGCAGTTCTTC. This encodes CASSGTGAQNEQFF.

This clonotype was seen a handful of times. This chain links TRBV6-5 with TRBJ2-6; no clear D gene. With 3 bases removed from V and 0 bases from J, the gap between germline ends came to 3 bases. The CDR3 loop spans 14 amino acids. Looked up from germline, CDR1 is MNHEY and CDR2 is SVGAGI. In DNA, the CDR3 is TGTGCCAGCAGTTATTTCTCTGGGGCCAACGTCCTGACTTTC. Translated: CASSYFSGANVLTF.

The chain is built from TRBV6-2 or TRBV6-3 and TRBJ2-7; 8 nucleotides line up with TRBD1. Trimming at V came to 2 bases and at J to 2 bases, leaving 8 bases not matched to a gene. Germline CDR1 and CDR2: MNHEY and SVGEGT. CDR3 size: 16 residues. CDR3 DNA: TGTGCCAGCAGTTACGGACCGGGACAGGTAACCTACGAGCAGTACTTC. It is translated as CASSYGPGQVTYEQYF.

The V gene is TRBV7-2, the J gene TRBJ1-5, with 11 bases lining up with TRBD1. Looked up from germline, CDR1 is SGHTA and CDR2 is FQGNSA. The CDR3 extends over 14 amino acids. J was trimmed by 9 bases and V by 1 base; bases with no gene match: 2. The CDR3, as DNA: TGTGCCAGCAGCTTAGGGACAGGGGGCACGCCCCAGCATTTT. This encodes CASSLGTGGTPQHF.